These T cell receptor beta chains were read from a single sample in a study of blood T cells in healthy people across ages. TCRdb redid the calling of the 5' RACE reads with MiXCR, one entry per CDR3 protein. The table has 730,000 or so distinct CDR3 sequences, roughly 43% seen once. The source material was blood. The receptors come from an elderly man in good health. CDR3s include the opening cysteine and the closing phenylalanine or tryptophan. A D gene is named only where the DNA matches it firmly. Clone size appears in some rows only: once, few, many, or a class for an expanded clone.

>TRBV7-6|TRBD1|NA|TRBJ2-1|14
TGTGCCAGCAACTCGGACAGGGGCTTAGGTGAGCAGTTCTTC
CASNSDRGLGEQFF
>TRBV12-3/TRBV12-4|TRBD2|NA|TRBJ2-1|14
TGTGCCAGCAGCCGGGACTACTCCTACAATGAGCAGTTCTTC
CASSRDYSYNEQFF
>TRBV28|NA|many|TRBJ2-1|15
TGTGCCAGCAGTCCCCAGAGCGAGGCCCACAATGAGCAGTTCTTC
CASSPQSEAHNEQFF
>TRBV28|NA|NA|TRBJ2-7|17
TGTGCCGGCAGTTTCGGGGCGGGGGCCGGGGTAACCTACGAGCAGTACTTC
CAGSFGAGAGVTYEQYF
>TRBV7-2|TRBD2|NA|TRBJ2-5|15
TGTGCCAGCCGGAGCGGGGGGACGATCCAAGAGACCCAGTACTTC
CASRSGGTIQETQYF
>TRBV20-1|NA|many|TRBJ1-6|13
TGCAGTGCTAGAGACTCGGGGGGGCGGACCCTCCACTTT
CSARDSGGRTLHF
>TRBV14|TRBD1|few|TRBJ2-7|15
TGTGCCAGCAGCCAACGGACAGGGGACCCCTACGAGCAGTACTTC
CASSQRTGDPYEQYF
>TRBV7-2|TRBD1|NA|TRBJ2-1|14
TGTGCCAGCAGCTTAAGGACAGGTTGGGATGAGCAGTTCTTC
CASSLRTGWDEQFF
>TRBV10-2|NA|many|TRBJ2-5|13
TGCGCCAGCGGGGGGGGGCCTCGAGAGACCCAGTACTTC
CASGGGPRETQYF
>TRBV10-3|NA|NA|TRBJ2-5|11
TGTGCCATCAGTGGGAACAATGAGCAGTACTTC
CAISGNNEQYF